The rows below give T cell receptor beta chains drawn from one sample of a study of regulatory T cells in long-lasting Graves disease. TCRdb reanalysed the multiplex PCR reads using MiXCR and keeps one entry per CDR3 protein. The sample contains hundreds of thousands of distinct CDR3 sequences, about a sixth of which appear only once. In addition, the sample was reused for a study of T cells in Graves' hyperthyroidism and ophthalmopathy.

The sample was peripheral blood mononuclear cells (PBMCs), taken at new diagnosis, from a patient treated with antithyroid drugs. These receptors were taken from a woman aged 25-40 years with Graves disease. CDR3s include the opening cysteine and the closing phenylalanine or tryptophan. The order of the fields is clone size, J gene, D gene, V gene, CDR3 protein, CDR3 DNA. The D gene is left open where the match is weak. Size is stated for part of the rows, as once, few or many counts, or as a class when the clone is expanded.

clone size: few
J gene: TRBJ2-2
D gene: -
V gene: TRBV4-3
CDR3 protein: CASSQEGTNTGELFF
CDR3 DNA: TGCGCCAGCAGCCAAGAGGGGACGAACACCGGGGAGCTGTTTTTT

clone size: many
J gene: TRBJ1-2
D gene: -
V gene: TRBV20-1
CDR3 protein: CSATLGGGKGYTF
CDR3 DNA: TGCAGTGCTACCCTAGGGGGAGGAAAGGGCTACACCTTC

clone size: -
J gene: TRBJ2-1
D gene: -
V gene: TRBV4-3
CDR3 protein: CASSQDLWEGGDEQFF
CDR3 DNA: TGCGCCAGCAGCCAAGATTTGTGGGAGGGGGGCGATGAGCAGTTCTTC

clone size: many
J gene: TRBJ2-3
D gene: TRBD2
V gene: TRBV7-9
CDR3 protein: CASSYRTSGNTDTQYF
CDR3 DNA: TGTGCCAGCAGCTACCGGACTAGCGGCAACACAGATACGCAGTATTTT

clone size: many
J gene: TRBJ2-2
D gene: -
V gene: TRBV7-8
CDR3 protein: CASILRRANTGELFF
CDR3 DNA: TGTGCCAGCATCCTAAGACGAGCGAACACCGGGGAGCTGTTTTTT

clone size: many
J gene: TRBJ2-7
D gene: -
V gene: TRBV10-2
CDR3 protein: CAARVRRSYEQYF
CDR3 DNA: TGCGCCGCCAGGGTCCGGCGATCCTACGAGCAGTACTTC

clone size: many
J gene: TRBJ2-2
D gene: TRBD2
V gene: TRBV5-4
CDR3 protein: CASSRSGTGGELFF
CDR3 DNA: TGTGCCAGCAGCCGTAGCGGGACCGGCGGGGAGCTGTTTTTT

clone size: -
J gene: TRBJ1-1
D gene: -
V gene: TRBV6-1
CDR3 protein: CATTLTVNTEAFF
CDR3 DNA: TGTGCCACCACCCTGACAGTGAACACTGAAGCTTTCTTT

clone size: many
J gene: TRBJ2-5
D gene: -
V gene: TRBV5-1
CDR3 protein: CASSLVPTETQYF
CDR3 DNA: TGCGCCAGCAGCTTGGTTCCCACAGAGACCCAGTACTTC

clone size: few
J gene: TRBJ1-1
D gene: -
V gene: TRBV7-6
CDR3 protein: CAEEGTEAFF
CDR3 DNA: TGTGCCGAAGAGGGCACTGAAGCTTTCTTT

clone size: -
J gene: TRBJ1-1
D gene: TRBD1
V gene: TRBV29-1
CDR3 protein: CSVRQGTNTEAFF
CDR3 DNA: TGCAGCGTCCGACAGGGGACGAATACTGAAGCTTTCTTT

clone size: many
J gene: TRBJ2-1
D gene: TRBD2
V gene: TRBV20-1
CDR3 protein: CSAKLAGRSYNEQFF
CDR3 DNA: TGCAGTGCTAAGCTAGCGGGCAGGTCCTACAATGAGCAGTTCTTC

clone size: many
J gene: TRBJ2-3
D gene: TRBD2
V gene: TRBV28
CDR3 protein: CASSSGLASDSTDTQYF
CDR3 DNA: TGTGCCAGCAGTTCGGGACTAGCGTCGGATAGCACAGATACGCAGTATTTT

clone size: many
J gene: TRBJ2-1
D gene: TRBD2
V gene: TRBV12-3/TRBV12-4
CDR3 protein: CASSFVTSGRDEQFF
CDR3 DNA: TGTGCCAGCAGTTTTGTGACTAGCGGGAGGGATGAGCAGTTCTTC

clone size: -
J gene: TRBJ2-1
D gene: TRBD2
V gene: TRBV7-9
CDR3 protein: CASRSWGLAGQNEQFF
CDR3 DNA: TGTGCCAGCAGGTCCTGGGGGCTAGCGGGACAAAATGAGCAGTTCTTC

clone size: -
J gene: TRBJ2-5
D gene: TRBD2
V gene: TRBV3-1
CDR3 protein: CASSLGLAGNVETQYF
CDR3 DNA: TGTGCCAGCAGCTTGGGACTAGCGGGAAATGTAGAGACCCAGTACTTC

clone size: many
J gene: TRBJ2-7
D gene: -
V gene: TRBV2
CDR3 protein: CASSDAPGPGMAYEQYF
CDR3 DNA: TGTGCCAGCAGTGATGCACCAGGGCCAGGGATGGCCTACGAGCAGTACTTC

clone size: -
J gene: TRBJ2-3
D gene: -
V gene: TRBV2
CDR3 protein: CASSESGDTQYF
CDR3 DNA: TGTGCCAGCAGCGAATCAGGGGATACGCAGTATTTT

clone size: many
J gene: TRBJ2-5
D gene: -
V gene: TRBV6-2/TRBV6-3
CDR3 protein: CASSERSGGPEGETQYF
CDR3 DNA: TGTGCCAGCAGTGAGAGAAGTGGGGGGCCCGAGGGGGAGACCCAGTACTTC

clone size: few
J gene: TRBJ2-7
D gene: -
V gene: TRBV6-1
CDR3 protein: CASSHSGKIYEQYF
CDR3 DNA: TGTGCCAGCAGCCATAGCGGAAAAATCTACGAGCAGTACTTC

clone size: many
J gene: TRBJ1-1
D gene: -
V gene: TRBV3-1
CDR3 protein: CASSQEGKAFF
CDR3 DNA: TGTGCCAGCAGCCAAGAAGGAAAAGCTTTCTTT

clone size: many
J gene: TRBJ2-5
D gene: TRBD1
V gene: TRBV20-1
CDR3 protein: CSAPETGQETQYF
CDR3 DNA: TGCAGTGCTCCGGAGACAGGGCAAGAGACCCAGTACTTC

clone size: -
J gene: TRBJ1-1
D gene: -
V gene: TRBV7-9
CDR3 protein: CASSLGRNAEAFF
CDR3 DNA: TGTGCCAGCAGCTTAGGTAGAAACGCTGAAGCTTTCTTT

clone size: many
J gene: TRBJ1-1
D gene: -
V gene: TRBV6-1
CDR3 protein: CATMRTTEAFF
CDR3 DNA: TGTGCCACCATGAGGACCACTGAAGCTTTCTTT

clone size: many
J gene: TRBJ1-6
D gene: -
V gene: TRBV28
CDR3 protein: CASTPETVAQGALHF
CDR3 DNA: TGTGCCAGCACCCCCGAGACAGTAGCCCAAGGGGCCCTCCACTTT

clone size: -
J gene: TRBJ1-1
D gene: -
V gene: TRBV19
CDR3 protein: CASRRGSPEAFF
CDR3 DNA: TGTGCCTCTCGACGAGGTTCTCCTGAAGCTTTCTTT

clone size: -
J gene: TRBJ1-1
D gene: -
V gene: TRBV20-1
CDR3 protein: CSARDQNLMNTEAFF
CDR3 DNA: TGCAGTGCTAGAGATCAAAACCTCATGAACACTGAAGCTTTCTTT

clone size: -
J gene: TRBJ2-5
D gene: TRBD2
V gene: TRBV5-1
CDR3 protein: CASTLGGVGETQYF
CDR3 DNA: TGCGCCAGCACCCTGGGAGGGGTAGGGGAGACCCAGTACTTC

clone size: many
J gene: TRBJ2-4
D gene: -
V gene: TRBV7-9
CDR3 protein: CASSLVSNIQYF
CDR3 DNA: TGTGCCAGCAGCTTAGTGTCCAACATTCAGTACTTC

clone size: -
J gene: TRBJ2-7
D gene: TRBD2
V gene: TRBV19
CDR3 protein: CARGPGLAGAYEQYF
CDR3 DNA: TGTGCCAGAGGCCCCGGACTAGCGGGGGCCTACGAGCAGTACTTC

clone size: few
J gene: TRBJ2-2
D gene: -
V gene: TRBV7-9
CDR3 protein: CASSYLGDGELFF
CDR3 DNA: TGTGCCAGCAGTTACCTCGGGGACGGGGAGCTGTTTTTT

clone size: many
J gene: TRBJ2-5
D gene: -
V gene: TRBV5-6
CDR3 protein: CASSLGRTGSQYF
CDR3 DNA: TGTGCCAGCAGCTTGGGTCGGACGGGGTCCCAGTACTTC

clone size: few
J gene: TRBJ1-2
D gene: -
V gene: TRBV28
CDR3 protein: CASSFDGVLGYTF
CDR3 DNA: TGTGCCAGCAGTTTTGATGGGGTTTTGGGCTACACCTTC

clone size: -
J gene: TRBJ2-2
D gene: -
V gene: TRBV6-2/TRBV6-3
CDR3 protein: CAIKKDRRNTGELFF
CDR3 DNA: TGTGCTATTAAGAAAGACCGGAGGAACACCGGGGAGCTGTTTTTT

clone size: many
J gene: TRBJ2-5
D gene: -
V gene: TRBV7-2
CDR3 protein: CASSLYRAEETQYF
CDR3 DNA: TGTGCCAGCAGCTTATACAGGGCGGAAGAGACCCAGTACTTC

clone size: many
J gene: TRBJ1-1
D gene: -
V gene: TRBV6-1
CDR3 protein: CASSPASQAFF
CDR3 DNA: TGTGCCAGCAGTCCGGCCTCCCAAGCTTTCTTT

clone size: many
J gene: TRBJ2-4
D gene: -
V gene: TRBV28
CDR3 protein: CASCSGTLAKNIQYF
CDR3 DNA: TGTGCCAGCTGCTCAGGGACTCTAGCCAAAAACATTCAGTACTTC

clone size: -
J gene: TRBJ2-7
D gene: -
V gene: TRBV4-3
CDR3 protein: CASSYYLGGEYLYEQYF
CDR3 DNA: TGCGCCAGCAGCTATTATTTAGGGGGAGAATACCTCTACGAGCAGTACTTC

clone size: -
J gene: TRBJ2-7
D gene: -
V gene: TRBV4-3
CDR3 protein: CASSPTLGYHYEQYF
CDR3 DNA: TGCGCCAGCAGCCCGACACTGGGTTACCACTACGAGCAGTACTTC

clone size: -
J gene: TRBJ2-1
D gene: -
V gene: TRBV25-1
CDR3 protein: CASSQGGPAYNEQFF
CDR3 DNA: TGTGCCAGCAGCCAGGGAGGACCTGCTTACAATGAGCAGTTCTTC

clone size: -
J gene: TRBJ1-2
D gene: -
V gene: TRBV3-1
CDR3 protein: CASAEGEMGYTF
CDR3 DNA: TGTGCCAGCGCCGAGGGAGAGATGGGCTACACCTTC

clone size: many
J gene: TRBJ1-5
D gene: TRBD1
V gene: TRBV6-2/TRBV6-3
CDR3 protein: CASSRTGGPNSNQPQHF
CDR3 DNA: TGTGCCAGCTCCCGGACAGGGGGCCCGAATAGCAATCAGCCCCAGCATTTT

clone size: few
J gene: TRBJ2-1
D gene: -
V gene: TRBV20-1
CDR3 protein: CSAIGETGNEQFF
CDR3 DNA: TGCAGTGCCATAGGGGAGACTGGGAATGAGCAGTTCTTC

clone size: many
J gene: TRBJ1-5
D gene: TRBD1
V gene: TRBV28
CDR3 protein: CASSPAQGLNQPQHF
CDR3 DNA: TGTGCCAGCTCACCCGCACAGGGGCTCAACCAGCCCCAGCATTTT

clone size: many
J gene: TRBJ2-1
D gene: -
V gene: TRBV2
CDR3 protein: CASSFSSYNEQFF
CDR3 DNA: TGTGCCAGCAGTTTTAGCTCCTACAATGAGCAGTTCTTC

clone size: few
J gene: TRBJ2-4
D gene: -
V gene: TRBV7-6
CDR3 protein: CASSPYPRGGLSKNIQYF
CDR3 DNA: TGTGCCAGCAGCCCCTACCCTCGGGGAGGACTATCCAAAAACATTCAGTACTTC

clone size: many
J gene: TRBJ2-1
D gene: -
V gene: TRBV4-2
CDR3 protein: CASSQDGRGYNEQFF
CDR3 DNA: TGTGCCAGCAGCCAAGACGGCAGGGGCTACAATGAGCAGTTCTTC

clone size: many
J gene: TRBJ2-1
D gene: -
V gene: TRBV30
CDR3 protein: CAWSSQAYNEQFF
CDR3 DNA: TGTGCCTGGAGTTCCCAGGCATACAATGAGCAGTTCTTC

clone size: -
J gene: TRBJ2-1
D gene: TRBD2
V gene: TRBV6-2/TRBV6-3
CDR3 protein: CASSYSPAGGPRNEQFF
CDR3 DNA: TGTGCCAGCAGTTACTCTCCAGCGGGAGGGCCTCGGAATGAGCAGTTCTTC

clone size: once
J gene: TRBJ1-1
D gene: -
V gene: TRBV30
CDR3 protein: CAWSVEGRLPNTEAFF
CDR3 DNA: TGTGCCTGGAGTGTAGAGGGCAGACTCCCGAACACTGAAGCTTTCTTT

clone size: many
J gene: TRBJ1-1
D gene: -
V gene: TRBV3-1
CDR3 protein: CASSHAALNTEAFF
CDR3 DNA: TGTGCCAGCAGCCACGCGGCCTTGAACACTGAAGCTTTCTTT

clone size: many
J gene: TRBJ2-7
D gene: TRBD2
V gene: TRBV5-1
CDR3 protein: CASSEGGRRNEQYF
CDR3 DNA: TGCGCCAGCAGCGAAGGCGGGAGACGGAACGAGCAGTACTTC

clone size: few
J gene: TRBJ1-2
D gene: -
V gene: TRBV28
CDR3 protein: CASSLLTKGYTF
CDR3 DNA: TGTGCCAGCAGTTTATTAACCAAAGGCTACACCTTC

clone size: many
J gene: TRBJ2-3
D gene: TRBD1
V gene: TRBV28
CDR3 protein: CASSIQGMVTDTQYF
CDR3 DNA: TGTGCCAGCAGTATACAGGGGATGGTAACAGATACGCAGTATTTT

clone size: -
J gene: TRBJ1-1
D gene: -
V gene: TRBV14
CDR3 protein: CASSQVPFRNTEAFF
CDR3 DNA: TGTGCCAGCAGCCAAGTTCCTTTCAGGAACACTGAAGCTTTCTTT

clone size: many
J gene: TRBJ1-1
D gene: -
V gene: TRBV3-1
CDR3 protein: CASSHDRSKAFF
CDR3 DNA: TGTGCCAGCAGCCACGACCGCTCTAAGGCTTTCTTT

clone size: many
J gene: TRBJ2-1
D gene: TRBD2
V gene: TRBV6-1
CDR3 protein: CASSDAGGGTYNEQFF
CDR3 DNA: TGTGCCAGCAGTGACGCGGGGGGAGGGACCTACAATGAGCAGTTCTTC

clone size: -
J gene: TRBJ2-7
D gene: TRBD2
V gene: TRBV7-9
CDR3 protein: CASSLRDGGDEQYF
CDR3 DNA: TGTGCCAGCAGCCTCCGGGACGGGGGGGACGAGCAGTACTTC

clone size: many
J gene: TRBJ1-2
D gene: -
V gene: TRBV30
CDR3 protein: CAWSEPADRSGYTF
CDR3 DNA: TGTGCCTGGAGTGAACCAGCGGACAGATCTGGCTACACCTTC